The 8 T cell receptor beta chains reported below all come from one sample, sequenced in a study of blood T cell repertoires in COVID-19. Only in-frame clones appear in the TCRdb table, and some are missing; sequencing was by immunoSEQ multiplex PCR. Of approximately 300,000 clones in the sample, approximately 90% were seen once. Sequenced input: peripheral blood. The receptors derive from a woman in her thirties with COVID-19, enrolled during active disease.

The J gene is TRBJ1-3, the V gene TRBV9; 9 bases are shared with TRBD1. V lost 4 bases and J lost 2; bases outside the gene matches: 4. The length of the CDR3 is 15 residues. Germline values: CDR1 SGDLS, CDR2 YYNGEE. Here the CDR3 DNA reads TGTGCCAGCAGCACCACAGGGGGCCCTGGAAACACCATATATTTT. It codes for CASSTTGGPGNTIYF.

A single count supports this clone. The chain uses TRBV2 and TRBJ2-5, with 12 positions matching TRBD1. Germline V lookup: CDR1 SNHLY, CDR2 FYNNEI. J lost 5 bases, V lost 8 bases, and 9 bases had no gene match. The CDR3 extends over 15 amino acids. CDR3 nucleotide sequence: TGTGCCAGCCGAAAGGGGACAGGGGGCGCGGAGACCCAGTACTTC. Translated: CASRKGTGGAETQYF.

The count of this clone is one. The chain joins TRBV2 to TRBJ1-1; TRBD1 agrees at 9 bases. This CDR3 comprises 13 residues. J was trimmed by 1 base and V by 8 bases; bases with no gene match: 2. The germline CDR1 and CDR2 sequences are SNHLY and FYNNEI. The CDR3 reads CASRDRENTEAFF. CDR3 in DNA: TGTGCCAGCCGGGACAGGGAGAACACTGAAGCTTTCTTT.

The genes are TRBV28 and TRBJ1-1; D is perhaps TRBD1 (6 bases). Trimming left V 7 bases short and J 6 bases short, with 15 bases between. The CDR3 has 13 residues. Germline CDR1 and CDR2: MDHEN and SYDVKM. CDR3 nucleotides: TGTGCCAGCATCTTACAGGGAGAGGCTGAAGCTTTCTTT. Translated: CASILQGEAEAFF. The whole variable domain, filled in from reference TRBV28 and TRBJ1-1, reads DVKVTQSSRYLVKRTGEKVFLECVQDMDHENMFWYRQDPGLGLRLIYFSYDVKMKEKGDIPEGYSVSREKKERFSLILESASTNQTSMYLCASILQGEAEAFFGQGTRLTVV.

The chain employs TRBV25-1 and TRBJ1-2; TRBD1 might be the D (5 bases). Germline V lookup: CDR1 MGHDK, CDR2 SYGVNS. CDR3 length equals 14 residues. Deletions cut 0 bases from V and 7 bases from J, with 12 bases between. In DNA, the CDR3 is TGTGCCAGCAGTGAATATGCGGGGCTGGGTGGCTACACCTTC. It codes for CASSEYAGLGGYTF.

The chain has TRBV2 and TRBJ2-1; maybe TRBD2 (5 bases). Trimming left V 5 bases short and J 4 bases short, with 15 bases between. Germline V lookup: CDR1 SNHLY, CDR2 FYNNEI. The CDR3 covers 15 residues. CDR3 DNA sequence: TGTGCCAGCAGTCCTGACTACTCCCGTTACAATGAGCAGTTCTTC. Translating gives CASSPDYSRYNEQFF.

V and J are TRBV10-3 and TRBJ1-5; D not certain. Germline V lookup: CDR1 ENHRY, CDR2 SYGVKD. The ends were cut back, 3 bases at V and 1 base at J, with 10 bases in the middle. The CDR3 contains 15 residues. This CDR3 is CAISEGVLSNQPQHF. Written as DNA, the CDR3 is TGTGCCATCAGTGAAGGAGTCCTAAGCAATCAGCCCCAGCATTTT.

This sequence joins TRBV18 and TRBJ1-1; D might be TRBD1 (5 bases). Germline assignment: CDR1 KGHSH and CDR2 LQKENI. V was shortened by 5 bases and J by 5 bases, with 6 bases between the two germline ends. The CDR3 is 11 amino acids. The CDR3 DNA reads as TGTGCCAGCTCAGCAGGGACTGAAGCTTTCTTT. Encoded protein: CASSAGTEAFF.